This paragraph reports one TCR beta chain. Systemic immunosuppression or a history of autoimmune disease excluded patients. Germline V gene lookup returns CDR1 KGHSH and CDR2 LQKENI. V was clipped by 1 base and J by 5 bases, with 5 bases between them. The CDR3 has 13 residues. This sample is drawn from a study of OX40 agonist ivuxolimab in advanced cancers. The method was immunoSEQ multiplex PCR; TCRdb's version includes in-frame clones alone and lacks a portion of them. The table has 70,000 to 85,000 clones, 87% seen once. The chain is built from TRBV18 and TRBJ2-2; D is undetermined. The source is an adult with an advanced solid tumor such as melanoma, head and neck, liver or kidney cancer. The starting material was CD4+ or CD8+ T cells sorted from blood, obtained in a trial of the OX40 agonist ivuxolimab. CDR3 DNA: TGTGCCAGCTCACCACGGGCAACCGGGGAGCTGTTTTTT. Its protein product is CASSPRATGELFF.